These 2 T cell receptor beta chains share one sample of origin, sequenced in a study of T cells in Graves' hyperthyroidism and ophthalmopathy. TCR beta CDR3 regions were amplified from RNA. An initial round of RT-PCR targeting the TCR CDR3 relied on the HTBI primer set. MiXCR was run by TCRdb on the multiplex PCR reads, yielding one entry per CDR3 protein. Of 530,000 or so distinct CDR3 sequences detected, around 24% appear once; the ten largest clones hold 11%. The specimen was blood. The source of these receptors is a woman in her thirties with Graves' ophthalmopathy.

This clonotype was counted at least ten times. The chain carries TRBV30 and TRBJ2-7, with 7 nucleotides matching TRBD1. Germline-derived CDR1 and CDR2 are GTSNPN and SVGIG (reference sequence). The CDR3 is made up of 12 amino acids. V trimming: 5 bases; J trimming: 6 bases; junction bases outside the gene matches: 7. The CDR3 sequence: CAWGGQSGEQYF. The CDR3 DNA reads TGTGCCTGGGGGGGACAGTCGGGCGAGCAGTACTTC.

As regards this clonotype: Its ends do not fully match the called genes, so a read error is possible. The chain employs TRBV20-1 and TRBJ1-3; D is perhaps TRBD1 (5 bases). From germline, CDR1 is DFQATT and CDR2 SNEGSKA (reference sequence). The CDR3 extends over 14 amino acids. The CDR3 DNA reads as TGCAGTGCTAGAGAAGGGGTTACTGGAAGCACCATATATTTT. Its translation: CSAREGVTGSTIYF.